This TCR beta chain was sequenced for a study of T cell responses to AZD1222 COVID-19 vaccine. Study-level information: Second doses were pooled across both intervals (about 4 or about 12 weeks).

Trimming left V 5 bases short and J 0 bases short, with 19 bases between. The germline gives CDR1 LNHNV, CDR2 YYDKDF (reference sequence). The CDR3 runs to 17 residues. Study-wide findings and caveats: White British donors predominated, females outnumbered males, and clonal diversity was possibly underestimated.

As regards this clone: Its target is unknown.

Only in-frame clones appear in the TCRdb table, and some are missing; sequencing was by immunoSEQ multiplex PCR. The table lists roughly 140,000 clones, 90% of them singletons, with roughly 3.1% in the top ten. The TCR was taken from an adult in good health. The sequencing used peripheral blood, collected on day 0 of AZD1222 vaccination. The chain couples TRBV15 to TRBJ1-2; possibly TRBD1 for D (5 bases). The CDR3 loop is CATSPPGELQANYGYTF. CDR3 bases: TGTGCCACCAGCCCGCCGGGGGAGTTACAGGCTAACTATGGCTACACCTTC.